These T cell receptor beta chains were read from a single sample in a study of blood T cell repertoires in COVID-19. Produced via immunoSEQ multiplex PCR; TCRdb's table is partial and in-frame only. The data hold roughly 250,000 clones, with more than 70% observed a single time. Sequencing was performed on peripheral blood. The origin of the receptors is a woman aged 40 to 50 who had recovered from COVID-19. Both conserved end residues are part of each CDR3. D genes are given only for firm matches. The size entry is marked missing in some rows and otherwise reads once, few, many or a size class.

J gene,V gene,D gene,clone size,CDR3 protein,CDR3 DNA
TRBJ1-3,TRBV7-9,-,-,CASSLGGRGGNTIYF,TGTGCCAGCAGCCTCGGGGGTAGGGGCGGAAACACCATATATTTT
TRBJ1-5,TRBV7-2,-,few,CASSQTGTAGTPQHF,TGTGCCAGCAGCCAGACCGGGACCGCGGGGACGCCCCAGCATTTT
TRBJ2-3,TRBV15,-,-,CATSEGTSTDTQYF,TGTGCCACCAGCGAGGGCACTAGCACAGATACGCAGTATTTT
TRBJ2-5,TRBV7-9,TRBD2,-,CASSPPPGLARETQYF,TGTGCCAGCAGCCCGCCACCGGGACTAGCAAGGGAGACCCAGTACTTC
TRBJ1-2,TRBV6-5,-,once,CASSYSIGGKIYGYTF,TGTGCCAGCAGTTACTCGATTGGGGGGAAAATATATGGCTACACCTTC
TRBJ1-6,TRBV7-2,-,-,CASSQGSRSPLHF,TGTGCCAGCAGTCAGGGCTCACGATCACCCCTCCACTTT
TRBJ1-5,TRBV6-2/TRBV6-3,-,-,CASSFRGDGNQPQHF,TGTGCCAGCAGTTTCCGGGGGGATGGCAATCAGCCCCAGCATTTT
TRBJ2-5,TRBV11-3,-,-,CASSLERGQETQYF,TGTGCCAGCAGCTTAGAGAGGGGGCAAGAGACCCAGTACTTC
TRBJ1-2,TRBV7-2,TRBD1,-,CASSPRTGKGYGYTF,TGTGCCAGCAGCCCAAGGACAGGGAAGGGATATGGCTACACCTTC
TRBJ2-7,TRBV6-1,-,-,CASSEASEQYF,TGTGCCAGCAGTGAAGCTAGCGAGCAGTACTTC
TRBJ1-4,TRBV7-2,TRBD1,-,CASSRDRGFNEKLFF,TGTGCCAGCAGCCGGGACAGGGGATTCAATGAAAAACTGTTTTTT
TRBJ1-2,TRBV6-6,-,-,CASSYFPGNYGYTF,TGTGCCAGCAGTTACTTCCCCGGGAACTATGGCTACACCTTC
TRBJ2-5,TRBV9,-,-,CASSGGGAQETQYF,TGTGCCAGCAGCGGTGGAGGGGCCCAAGAGACCCAGTACTTC
TRBJ2-3,TRBV10-3,TRBD2,-,CAIKPASGRTDTQYF,TGTGCCATCAAGCCGGCGAGCGGGAGAACAGATACGCAGTATTTT
TRBJ1-2,TRBV6-6,-,-,CASSYSEAPYTF,TGTGCCAGCAGTTACTCGGAGGCACCCTACACCTTC
TRBJ2-7,TRBV9,TRBD1,-,CASSASGQGHEQYF,TGTGCCAGCAGCGCCAGTGGACAGGGGCACGAGCAGTACTTC
TRBJ2-1,TRBV6-2/TRBV6-3,TRBD2,-,CASSWTSGGYNEQFF,TGTGCCAGCAGTTGGACTAGCGGGGGCTACAATGAGCAGTTCTTC
TRBJ2-1,TRBV12-3/TRBV12-4,-,few,CASRTSGNEQFF,TGTGCCAGCAGGACAAGCGGGAATGAGCAGTTCTTC
TRBJ2-1,TRBV4-2,TRBD2,-,CASSQDPPQRGVNEQFF,TGTGCCAGCAGCCAAGATCCTCCCCAGCGGGGGGTGAATGAGCAGTTCTTC
TRBJ1-2,TRBV5-1,TRBD1,-,CASSLASGTGLGYGYTF,TGCGCCAGCAGCTTGGCCTCTGGGACAGGGTTAGGCTATGGCTACACCTTC
TRBJ2-7,TRBV24-1,-,-,CATSDLGQFYEQYF,TGTGCCACCAGTGATTTGGGACAGTTCTACGAGCAGTACTTC
TRBJ1-4,TRBV28,TRBD1,-,CASRAGTAGEKLFF,TGTGCCAGCAGGGCCGGGACAGCTGGCGAAAAACTGTTTTTT
TRBJ2-1,TRBV10-3,-,-,CAIRDSNGNSYNEQFF,TGTGCCATCAGGGATAGCAACGGGAATTCCTACAATGAGCAGTTCTTC
TRBJ2-7,TRBV19,-,-,CASSTSSKGHFYEQYF,TGTGCCAGTAGTACCTCTTCTAAGGGACATTTCTACGAGCAGTACTTC
TRBJ2-7,TRBV30,TRBD2,-,CAWRREAFPSDEQYF,TGTGCCTGGAGACGGGAGGCCTTTCCTTCGGACGAGCAGTACTTC
TRBJ2-2,TRBV13,TRBD1,-,CASSLNGTENTGELFF,TGTGCCAGCAGCTTAAATGGGACAGAGAACACCGGGGAGCTGTTTTTT
TRBJ1-2,TRBV30,-,-,CAWSALRGNLYGYTF,TGTGCCTGGAGCGCACTAAGGGGAAACCTCTATGGCTACACCTTC
TRBJ2-1,TRBV7-8,TRBD2,-,CASSTQRGGYNEQFF,TGTGCCAGCAGCACCCAGCGGGGGGGCTACAATGAGCAGTTCTTC
TRBJ2-3,TRBV3-1/TRBV3-2,-,-,CASSHEGYGTDTQYF,TGTGCCAGCAGCCACGAGGGATACGGCACAGATACGCAGTATTTT
TRBJ2-1,TRBV5-5,TRBD1,-,CASSLWTGFNEQFF,TGTGCCAGCAGCTTGTGGACAGGGTTTAATGAGCAGTTCTTC
TRBJ2-2,TRBV15,TRBD1,-,CATSRDRGPTNTGELFF,TGTGCCACCAGCAGGGACAGGGGGCCAACGAACACCGGGGAGCTGTTTTTT
TRBJ2-3,TRBV6-1,TRBD2,-,CASSEQRGGTDTQYF,TGTGCCAGCAGTGAACAGCGGGGGGGCACAGATACGCAGTATTTT
TRBJ1-3,TRBV5-6,TRBD1,-,CASSWDRAGNTIYF,TGTGCCAGCAGTTGGGACAGGGCTGGAAACACCATATATTTT
TRBJ2-2,TRBV7-3,TRBD1,-,CASSLQGGRGTGELFF,TGTGCCAGCAGCTTACAAGGGGGCAGAGGCACCGGGGAGCTGTTTTTT
TRBJ1-4,TRBV24-1,TRBD1,-,CATSDRGQGTTNEKLFF,TGTGCCACCAGTGATAGGGGACAGGGAACAACTAATGAAAAACTGTTTTTT
TRBJ1-5,TRBV15,-,-,CATSRPVNQPQHF,TGTGCCACCAGCAGACCCGTTAATCAGCCCCAGCATTTT
TRBJ1-1,TRBV3-1/TRBV3-2,-,few,CASSQVGANTEAFF,TGTGCCAGCAGCCAAGTCGGAGCGAACACTGAAGCTTTCTTT
TRBJ2-3,TRBV28,-,-,CASRRQLTISTDTQYF,TGTGCCAGCAGGAGACAGCTCACGATAAGCACAGATACGCAGTATTTT
TRBJ2-2,TRBV11-3,-,-,CASSLVKQFGELFF,TGTGCCAGCAGCTTAGTTAAACAATTCGGGGAGCTGTTTTTT
TRBJ2-7,TRBV7-2,TRBD1,-,CASSDGQGGYEQYF,TGTGCCAGCAGCGACGGACAGGGTGGCTACGAGCAGTACTTC
TRBJ1-4,TRBV10-3,-,-,CATRQYNEKLFF,TGTGCCACCCGACAGTACAATGAAAAACTGTTTTTT
TRBJ1-2,TRBV18,TRBD1,-,CASSAGTGMYGYTF,TGTGCCAGCTCGGCCGGGACAGGGATGTATGGCTACACCTTC
TRBJ1-2,TRBV12-5,TRBD1,once,CASGLTGQGINYGYTF,TGTGCTAGTGGTTTGACTGGACAGGGGATTAACTATGGCTACACCTTC
TRBJ2-3,TRBV6-2/TRBV6-3,TRBD2,many,CASSYGRATDTQYF,TGTGCCAGCAGTTACGGGAGGGCCACAGATACGCAGTATTTT
TRBJ2-1,TRBV11-3,-,-,CASSLDIAPYNEQFF,TGTGCCAGCAGCTTAGATATAGCACCCTACAATGAGCAGTTCTTC
TRBJ2-6,TRBV9,-,-,CASSLHPSRDRLSGANVLTF,TGTGCCAGCAGCCTCCACCCCTCCCGCGACAGACTCTCTGGGGCCAACGTCCTGACTTTC
TRBJ1-1,TRBV5-6,TRBD1,-,CASSLGQGVGTEAFF,TGTGCCAGCAGCTTGGGGCAGGGGGTAGGTACTGAAGCTTTCTTT
TRBJ2-7,TRBV28,-,-,CASKGPAEQYF,TGTGCCAGCAAGGGGCCAGCCGAGCAGTACTTC
TRBJ1-2,TRBV5-6,-,-,CASSLGRIPNYGYTF,TGTGCCAGCAGCTTGGGGCGGATCCCTAACTATGGCTACACCTTC